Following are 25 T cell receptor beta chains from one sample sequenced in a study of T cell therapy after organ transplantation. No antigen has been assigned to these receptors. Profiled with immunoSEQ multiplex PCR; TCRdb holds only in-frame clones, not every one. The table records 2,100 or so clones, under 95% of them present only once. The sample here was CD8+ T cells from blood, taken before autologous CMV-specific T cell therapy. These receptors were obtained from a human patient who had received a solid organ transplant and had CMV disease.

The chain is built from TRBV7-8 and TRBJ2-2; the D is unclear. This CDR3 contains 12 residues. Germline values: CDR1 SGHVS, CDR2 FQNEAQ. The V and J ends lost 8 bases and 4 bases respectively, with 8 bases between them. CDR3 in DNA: TGTGCCAGCCCCACTCTCACCGGGGAGCTGTTTTTT. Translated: CASPTLTGELFF.

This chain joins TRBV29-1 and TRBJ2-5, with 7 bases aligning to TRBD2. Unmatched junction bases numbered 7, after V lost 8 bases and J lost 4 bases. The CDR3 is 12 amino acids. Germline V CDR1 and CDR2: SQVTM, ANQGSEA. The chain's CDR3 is CSPGEGGETQYF. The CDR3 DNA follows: TGCAGCCCGGGGGAGGGAGGAGAGACCCAGTACTTC.

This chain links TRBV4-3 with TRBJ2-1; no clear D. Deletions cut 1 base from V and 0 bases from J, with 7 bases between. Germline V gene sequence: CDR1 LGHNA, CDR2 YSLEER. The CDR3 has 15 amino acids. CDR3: CASSQVLGSYNEQFF. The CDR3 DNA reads TGCGCCAGCAGCCAAGTTTTAGGCTCCTACAATGAGCAGTTCTTC.

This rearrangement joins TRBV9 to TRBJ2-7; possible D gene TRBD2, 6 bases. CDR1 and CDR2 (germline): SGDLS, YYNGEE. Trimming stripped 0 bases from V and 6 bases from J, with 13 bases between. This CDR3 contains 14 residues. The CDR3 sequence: CASSVAGREAEQYF. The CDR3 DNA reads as TGTGCCAGCAGCGTAGCCGGCAGGGAGGCCGAGCAGTACTTC. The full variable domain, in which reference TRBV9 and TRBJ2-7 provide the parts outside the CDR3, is DSGVTQTPKHLITATGQRVTLRCSPRSGDLSVYWYQQSLDQGLQFLIQYYNGEERAKGNILERFSAQQFPDLHSELNLSSLELGDSALYFCASSVAGREAEQYFGPGTRLTVT.

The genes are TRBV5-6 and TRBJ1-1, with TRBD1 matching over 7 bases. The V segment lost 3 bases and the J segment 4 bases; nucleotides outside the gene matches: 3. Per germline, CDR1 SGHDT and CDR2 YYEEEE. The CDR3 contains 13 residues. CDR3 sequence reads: CASSSGGITEAFF. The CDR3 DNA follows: TGTGCCAGCAGCTCAGGGGGGATCACTGAAGCTTTCTTT.

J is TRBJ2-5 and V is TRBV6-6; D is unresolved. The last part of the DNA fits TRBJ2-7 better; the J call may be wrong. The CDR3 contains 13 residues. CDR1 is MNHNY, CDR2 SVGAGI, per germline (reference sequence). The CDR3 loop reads CASSSGPTYEQYF. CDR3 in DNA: TGTGCCAGCAGTTCTGGACCGACCTACGAGCAGTACTTC.

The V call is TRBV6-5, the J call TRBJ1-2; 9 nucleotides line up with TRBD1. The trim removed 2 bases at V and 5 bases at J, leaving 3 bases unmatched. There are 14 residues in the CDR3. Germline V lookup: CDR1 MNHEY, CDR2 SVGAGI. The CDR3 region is CASSYGQGKYGYTF. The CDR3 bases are TGTGCCAGCAGTTACGGACAGGGGAAGTATGGCTACACCTTC.

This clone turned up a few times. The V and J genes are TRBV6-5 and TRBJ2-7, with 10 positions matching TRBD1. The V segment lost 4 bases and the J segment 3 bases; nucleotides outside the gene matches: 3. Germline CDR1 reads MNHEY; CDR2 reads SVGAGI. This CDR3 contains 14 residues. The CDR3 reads CASSSGQGIYEQYF. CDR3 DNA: TGTGCCAGCAGTTCGGGACAGGGGATCTACGAGCAGTACTTC.

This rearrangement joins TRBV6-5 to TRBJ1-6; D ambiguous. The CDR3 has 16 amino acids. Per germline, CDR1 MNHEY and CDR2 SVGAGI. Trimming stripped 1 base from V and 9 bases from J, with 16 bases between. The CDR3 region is CASSYWITLGSSPLHF. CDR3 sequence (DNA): TGTGCCAGCAGTTACTGGATTACCCTCGGGAGTTCACCCCTCCACTTT.

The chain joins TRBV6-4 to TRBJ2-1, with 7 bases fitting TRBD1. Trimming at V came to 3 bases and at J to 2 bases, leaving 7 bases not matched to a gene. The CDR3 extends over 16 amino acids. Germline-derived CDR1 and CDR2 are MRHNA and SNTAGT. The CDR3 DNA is TGTGCCAGCAGTGAATGGGTGGGGACAGCCTACAATGAGCAGTTCTTC. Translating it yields CASSEWVGTAYNEQFF.

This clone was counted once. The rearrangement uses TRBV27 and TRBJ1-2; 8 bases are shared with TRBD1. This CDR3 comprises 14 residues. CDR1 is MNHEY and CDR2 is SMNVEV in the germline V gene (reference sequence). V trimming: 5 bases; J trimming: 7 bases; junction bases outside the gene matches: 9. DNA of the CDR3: TGTGCCAGCAGTCCATTAGGACAGGGCAGTGGCTACACCTTC. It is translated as CASSPLGQGSGYTF.

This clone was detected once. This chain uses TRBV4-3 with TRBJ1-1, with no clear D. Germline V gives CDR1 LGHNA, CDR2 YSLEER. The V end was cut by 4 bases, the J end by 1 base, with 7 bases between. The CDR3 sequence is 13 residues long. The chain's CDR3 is CASSRTGNTEAFF. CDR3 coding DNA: TGCGCCAGCAGCCGAACCGGGAACACTGAAGCTTTCTTT.

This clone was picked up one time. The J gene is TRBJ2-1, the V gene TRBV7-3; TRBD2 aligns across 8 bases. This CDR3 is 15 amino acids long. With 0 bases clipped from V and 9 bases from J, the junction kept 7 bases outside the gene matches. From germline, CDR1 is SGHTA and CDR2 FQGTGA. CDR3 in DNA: TGTGCCAGCAGCTTAACCCTAGCGGGTTACGCTGAGCAGTTCTTC. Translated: CASSLTLAGYAEQFF.

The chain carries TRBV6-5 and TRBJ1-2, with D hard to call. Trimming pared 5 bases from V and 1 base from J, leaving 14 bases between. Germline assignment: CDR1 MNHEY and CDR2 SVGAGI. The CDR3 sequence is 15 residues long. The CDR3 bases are TGTGCCAGCAGTACCCTCGGACGGATTAACTATGGCTACACCTTC. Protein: CASSTLGRINYGYTF.

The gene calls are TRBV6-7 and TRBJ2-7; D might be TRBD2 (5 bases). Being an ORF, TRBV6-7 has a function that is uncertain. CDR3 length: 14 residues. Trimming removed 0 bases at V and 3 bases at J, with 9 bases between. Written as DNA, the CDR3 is TGTGCCAGCAGTTACTCGAGAGGGAACTACGAGCAGTACTTC. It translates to CASSYSRGNYEQYF.

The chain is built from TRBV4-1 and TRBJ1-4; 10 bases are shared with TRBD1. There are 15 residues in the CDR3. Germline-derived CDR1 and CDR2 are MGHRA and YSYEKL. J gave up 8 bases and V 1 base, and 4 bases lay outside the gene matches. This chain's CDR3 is CASSQVGDRGEKLFF. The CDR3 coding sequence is TGCGCCAGCAGCCAAGTCGGGGACAGGGGAGAAAAACTGTTTTTT.

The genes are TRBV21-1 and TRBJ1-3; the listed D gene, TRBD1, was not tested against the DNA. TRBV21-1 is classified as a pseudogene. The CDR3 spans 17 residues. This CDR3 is CASSKDWQASSGNTIYF. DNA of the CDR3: TGTGCCAGCAGCAAAGATTGGCAGGCAAGCTCTGGAAACACCATATATTTT.

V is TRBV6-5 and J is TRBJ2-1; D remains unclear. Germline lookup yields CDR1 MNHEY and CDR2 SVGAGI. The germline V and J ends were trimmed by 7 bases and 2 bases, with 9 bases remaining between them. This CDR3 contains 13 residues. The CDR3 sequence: CASISTTYNEQFF. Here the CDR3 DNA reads TGTGCCAGCATCTCTACCACCTACAATGAGCAGTTCTTC.

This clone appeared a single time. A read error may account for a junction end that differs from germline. CDR3 in DNA: TGTGCCAGTAGTATGGCTGGGAACACCATATATTTT. Translation gives CASSMAGNTIYF. The chain carries TRBV19 and TRBJ1-3; D is undetermined. This CDR3 is built from 12 residues. CDR1 and CDR2 (germline): LNHDA, SQIVND (reference sequence). The whole variable domain, remainder taken from reference TRBV19 and TRBJ1-3, is DGGITQSPKYLFRKEGQNVTLSCEQNLNHDAMYWYRQDPGQGLRLIYYSQIVNDFQKGDIAEGYSVSREKKESFPLTVTSAQKNPTAFYLCASSMAGNTIYFGEGSWLTVV.

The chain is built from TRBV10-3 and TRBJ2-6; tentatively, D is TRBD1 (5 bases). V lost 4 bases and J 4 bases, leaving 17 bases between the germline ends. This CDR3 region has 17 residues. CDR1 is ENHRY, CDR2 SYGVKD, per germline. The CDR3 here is CAISAWGARAGANVLTF. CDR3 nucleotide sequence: TGTGCCATCAGTGCGTGGGGCGCCAGAGCGGGGGCCAACGTCCTGACTTTC.

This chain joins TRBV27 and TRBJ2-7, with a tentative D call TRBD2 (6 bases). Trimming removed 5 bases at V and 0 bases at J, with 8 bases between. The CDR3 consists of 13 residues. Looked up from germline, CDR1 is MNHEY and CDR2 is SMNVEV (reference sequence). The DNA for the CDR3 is TGTGCCAGCAGTAGCGGGCCCTCCTACGAGCAGTACTTC. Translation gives CASSSGPSYEQYF.

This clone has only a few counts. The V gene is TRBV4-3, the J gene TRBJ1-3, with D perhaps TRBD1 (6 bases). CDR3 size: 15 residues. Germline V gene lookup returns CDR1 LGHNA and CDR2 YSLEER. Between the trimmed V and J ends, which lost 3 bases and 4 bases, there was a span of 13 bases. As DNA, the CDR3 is TGCGCCAGCAGCCACCTAGGGGACATGGGAAACACCATATATTTT. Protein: CASSHLGDMGNTIYF.

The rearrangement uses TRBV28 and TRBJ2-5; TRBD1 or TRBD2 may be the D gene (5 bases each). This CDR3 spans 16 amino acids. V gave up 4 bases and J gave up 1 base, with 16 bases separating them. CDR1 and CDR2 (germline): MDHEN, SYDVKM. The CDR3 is CASSWGGRRLQETQYF. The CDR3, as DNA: TGTGCCAGCAGTTGGGGCGGGCGGCGCCTCCAAGAGACCCAGTACTTC.

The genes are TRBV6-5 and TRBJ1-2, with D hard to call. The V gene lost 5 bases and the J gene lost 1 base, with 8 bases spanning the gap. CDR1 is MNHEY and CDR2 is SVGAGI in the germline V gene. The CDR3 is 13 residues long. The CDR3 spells CASSRTGNYGYTF. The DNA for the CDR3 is TGTGCCAGCAGTCGGACGGGTAACTATGGCTACACCTTC.

DNA for the CDR3: TGTGCCAGCAGCTTCATAGCGGGAGGGTCCTACGAGCAGTACTTC. It yields the protein CASSFIAGGSYEQYF. The gene calls are TRBV7-6 and TRBJ2-7; 11 nucleotides agree with TRBD2. CDR1 is SGHVS and CDR2 is FNYEAQ in the germline V gene. This CDR3 is 15 amino acids long. V shed 3 bases and J 1 base; nucleotides not matched to a gene: 2.